Following are 10 T cell receptor beta chains from one sample sequenced in a study of blood T cells in healthy people across ages. With a J-beta primer mix and a sample-barcoded 5' primer, a second PCR ran 7 to 11 cycles. Each CDR3 protein gets one entry after TCRdb re-called the 5' RACE reads with MiXCR. The sample includes some 850,000 distinct CDR3 sequences, 20% to 30% of them seen just once. These data were likewise used in another study, on T cells of mothers and their children.

Source material: blood. The receptors come from a boy aged 5-17 years in good health.

The gene calls are TRBV12-5 and TRBJ2-3; the D is unclear. V was pared by 6 bases and J by 5 bases, with 15 bases between. The CDR3 loop spans 14 amino acids. The germline CDR1 and CDR2 sequences are LGHNT and FRNRAP. The CDR3 sequence: CASGTGQVEDTQYF. CDR3 coding DNA: TGTGCTAGTGGGACCGGCCAGGTGGAAGATACGCAGTATTTT.

The sample holds a few counts of this clonotype. The V call is TRBV29-1, the J call TRBJ2-6; weak D call: TRBD2 (6 bases). Trimming stripped 7 bases from V and 0 bases from J, with 16 bases between. The CDR3 totals 16 residues. Germline V gene data show CDR1 as SQVTM and CDR2 as ANQGSEA. The CDR3 is CSAAGTQASGANVLTF. As DNA, the CDR3 is TGCAGCGCCGCAGGGACTCAAGCCTCTGGGGCCAACGTCCTGACTTTC.

This clonotype was observed a few times. V gene TRBV28 combines with J gene TRBJ2-5; 9 positions agree with TRBD2. From germline, CDR1 is MDHEN and CDR2 SYDVKM. The trim removed 2 bases at V and 7 bases at J, leaving 8 bases unmatched. The CDR3 runs 15 residues. The CDR3 DNA is TGTGCCAGCAGTTTAGCAGCGGGGGGTGATTGGACCCAGTACTTC. This encodes CASSLAAGGDWTQYF.

The chain couples TRBV12-3 or TRBV12-4 to TRBJ2-1, with D possibly matching TRBD2 (5 bases). The DNA end lines up better with TRBJ2-5; the J call may be wrong. This CDR3 is 15 amino acids long. CDR3 in DNA: TGTGCCAGCAGTATTACTAGGCACCCCCAAGAGACCCAGTACTTC. This gives the protein CASSITRHPQETQYF.

V is TRBV24-1 and J is TRBJ2-1; TRBD1 matches 8 bases. CDR1 KGHDR and CDR2 SFDVKD come from the germline V gene. The CDR3 spans 15 residues. Trimming cost V 3 bases and J 8 bases; bases outside gene matches: 8. The CDR3 protein is CATSDPSTGEDEQFF. In DNA, the CDR3 is TGTGCCACCAGTGATCCCTCGACAGGGGAGGATGAGCAGTTCTTC.

This chain joins TRBV19 and TRBJ2-7; 7 positions match TRBD1. CDR1 is LNHDA, CDR2 SQIVND, per germline (reference sequence). CDR3 length: 14 amino acids. Trimming removed 3 bases from V and 4 bases from J; junction bases left unmatched: 6. This chain's CDR3 is CASSIPGQTYEQYF. The CDR3 nucleotides read TGTGCCAGTAGTATCCCGGGACAGACATACGAGCAGTACTTC.

This clonotype was recorded many times. V is TRBV6-6 and J is TRBJ1-2; D remains unclear. The CDR3 extends over 14 amino acids. CDR1 and CDR2 (germline): MNHNY, SVGAGI (reference sequence). V lost 6 bases and J lost 5, with 16 bases in between. CDR3 bases: TGTGCCAGCAGCGCCGGCGAGGGAGGGTATGGCTACACCTTC. Its translation: CASSAGEGGYGYTF.

This clonotype was detected only a few times. The V gene is TRBV11-2, the J gene TRBJ2-5; D might be TRBD2 (5 bases). V was trimmed by 7 bases and J by 5 bases, leaving 26 bases between them. The CDR3 spans 17 residues. Looked up from germline, CDR1 is SGHAT and CDR2 is FQNNGV. CDR3 nucleotides: TGTGCCAGCATAAAACGTGGACGGAGGCCCTTGGGTGAGACCCAGTACTTC. Amino acids: CASIKRGRRPLGETQYF.

J is TRBJ2-1 and V is TRBV7-9; maybe TRBD2 (6 bases). CDR3 length: 16 amino acids. Germline V lookup: CDR1 SEHNR, CDR2 FQNEAQ (reference sequence). V gave up 5 bases and J gave up 3 bases, with 17 bases separating them. The CDR3 bases are TGTGCCAGCAGCAAATCCAAACCGGGACTCTACAATGAGCAGTTCTTC. Residues: CASSKSKPGLYNEQFF.

This chain joins TRBV7-2 and TRBJ2-1, with 9 bases that match TRBD1. CDR3 size: 17 residues. Germline lookup yields CDR1 SGHTA and CDR2 FQGNSA. The junction had 10 bases not matched to a gene; V was cut back by 0 bases and J by 7 bases. DNA of the CDR3: TGTGCCAGCAGCTTAGCCGGGGTGTGGGACAGGGATAATGAGCAGTTCTTC. Translated: CASSLAGVWDRDNEQFF.